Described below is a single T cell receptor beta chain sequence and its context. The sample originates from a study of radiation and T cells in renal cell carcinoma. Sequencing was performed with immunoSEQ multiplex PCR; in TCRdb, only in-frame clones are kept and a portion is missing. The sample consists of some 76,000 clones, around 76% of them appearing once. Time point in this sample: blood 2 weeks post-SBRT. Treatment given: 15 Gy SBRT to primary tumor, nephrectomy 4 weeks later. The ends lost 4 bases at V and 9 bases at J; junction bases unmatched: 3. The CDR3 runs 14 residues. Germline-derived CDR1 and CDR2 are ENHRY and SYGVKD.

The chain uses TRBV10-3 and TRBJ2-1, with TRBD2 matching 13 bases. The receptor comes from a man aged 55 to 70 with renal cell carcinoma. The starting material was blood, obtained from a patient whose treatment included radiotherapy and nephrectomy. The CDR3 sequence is CAISGTSGSPEQFF. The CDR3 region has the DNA TGTGCCATCAGTGGGACTAGCGGGAGTCCTGAGCAGTTCTTC.